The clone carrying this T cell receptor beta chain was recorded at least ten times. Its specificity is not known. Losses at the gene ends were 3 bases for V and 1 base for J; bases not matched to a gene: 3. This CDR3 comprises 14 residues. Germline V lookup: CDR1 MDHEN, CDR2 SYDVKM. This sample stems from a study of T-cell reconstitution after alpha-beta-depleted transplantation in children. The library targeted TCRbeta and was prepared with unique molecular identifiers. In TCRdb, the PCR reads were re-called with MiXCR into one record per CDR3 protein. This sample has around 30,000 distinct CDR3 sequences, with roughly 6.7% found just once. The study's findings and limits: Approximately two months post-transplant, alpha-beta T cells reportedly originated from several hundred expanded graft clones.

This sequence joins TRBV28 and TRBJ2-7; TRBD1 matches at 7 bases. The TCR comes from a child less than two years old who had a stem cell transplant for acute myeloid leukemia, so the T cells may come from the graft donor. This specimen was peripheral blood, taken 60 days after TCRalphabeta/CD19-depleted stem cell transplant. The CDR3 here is CASSFTGESYEQYF. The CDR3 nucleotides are TGTGCCAGCAGTTTTACAGGGGAATCCTACGAGCAGTACTTC.